This T cell receptor beta chain was captured in a study of beta chain features in type 1 diabetes. Study findings and constraints: cDNA-based reads could over-represent cells with high TCR expression. A closer apparent resemblance between naive, central memory and Treg TCRB repertoires was seen in patients than in healthy donors.

This CDR3 has 17 amino acids. The germline V gene has CDR1 SGHAT and CDR2 FQNNGV. Trimming took 6 bases from V and 7 from J; bases not matched to a gene: 17. Reverse transcribing all isolated RNA meant expressed TCRB transcripts were sequenced. The repertoire was sequenced with immunoSEQ multiplex PCR; TCRdb's copy has only in-frame clones and lacks some. The table has about 200,000 clones, approximately 10% seen once; the top ten hold 1% to 1.5%. Over 95% purity was reached by all sorted populations. This clone was detected only a few times. The antigen is unknown. This sequence joins TRBV11-2 and TRBJ2-1; TRBD2 matches at 8 bases. The sequenced sample was central memory CD4+ T cells from blood. This TCR derives from a man between 18 and 29 years old in good health. This chain's CDR3 is CASRRLPLSGKRNEQFF. In DNA form, the CDR3 reads TGTGCCAGCAGACGTCTGCCGCTTAGCGGGAAAAGAAATGAGCAGTTCTTC.